Shown below are 8 T cell receptor beta chains from a single sample sequenced in a study of OX40 agonist ivuxolimab in advanced cancers. The assay was immunoSEQ multiplex PCR, and TCRdb's table has in-frame clones only and misses some. This table holds approximately 82,000 clones, just under 85% found once. The source was CD4+ or CD8+ T cells sorted from blood, collected in a trial of the OX40 agonist ivuxolimab. Receptor source: an adult with an advanced solid tumor such as melanoma, head and neck, liver or kidney cancer.

This clone turned up a few times. The chain employs TRBV19 and TRBJ1-1; unclear D gene. This CDR3 has 14 amino acids. Trimming left V 3 bases short and J 0 bases short, with 8 bases between. Germline-derived CDR1 and CDR2 are LNHDA and SQIVND (reference sequence). The CDR3 here is CASSISGLNTEAFF. Written as DNA, the CDR3 is TGTGCCAGTAGTATTAGCGGGCTGAACACTGAAGCTTTCTTT.

The chain is built from TRBV19 and TRBJ2-7; D possibly matches TRBD1 or TRBD2 (5 bases each). V dropped 3 bases and J dropped 0 bases, with 6 bases sitting between them. CDR3 length: 13 residues. Germline-derived CDR1 and CDR2 are LNHDA and SQIVND (reference sequence). The CDR3 protein is CASSIGGSYEQYF. As DNA, the CDR3 is TGTGCCAGTAGTATTGGGGGCTCCTACGAGCAGTACTTC.

The chain employs TRBV2 and TRBJ2-3; TRBD2 is a possible D gene (5 bases). The CDR3 extends over 14 amino acids. Germline V gene data show CDR1 as SNHLY and CDR2 as FYNNEI. Trimming cost V 9 bases and J 3 bases, with 16 bases left between them. The chain's CDR3 is CASTAGFATDTQYF. CDR3 DNA: TGTGCCAGTACGGCGGGCTTTGCGACAGATACGCAGTATTTT. The variable domain in full, completed from reference TRBV2 and TRBJ2-3, reads EPEVTQTPSHQVTQMGQEVILRCVPISNHLYFYWYRQILGQKVEFLVSFYNNEISEKSEIFDDQFSVERPDGSNFTLKIRSTKLEDSAMYFCASTAGFATDTQYFGPGTRLTVL.

This chain links TRBV6-1 with TRBJ2-1; 11 bases map to TRBD2. In germline, CDR1 is MNHNS, CDR2 SASEGT. This CDR3 is 15 amino acids long. The ends lost 9 bases at V and 0 bases at J; junction bases unmatched: 4. The CDR3 DNA reads as TGTGCCAGTCGACTAGCGGGAAGCTCCTACAATGAGCAGTTCTTC. This encodes CASRLAGSSYNEQFF.

The chain is built from TRBV5-1 and TRBJ2-6; D may be TRBD1 or TRBD2 (5 bases each). The V and J ends lost 3 bases and 4 bases respectively, with 14 bases between them. The CDR3 has 16 residues. Germline V gene sequence: CDR1 SGHRS, CDR2 YFSETQ. CDR3 coding DNA: TGCGCCAGCAGCTGGGACGGTCCTGGAGGGGCCAACGTCCTGACTTTC. Translated, it gives CASSWDGPGGANVLTF. Based on the CDR3 plus reference TRBV5-1 and TRBJ2-6, the full variable domain is KAGVTQTPRYLIKTRGQQVTLSCSPISGHRSVSWYQQTPGQGLQFLFEYFSETQRNKGNFPGRFSGRQFSNSRSEMNVSTLELGDSALYLCASSWDGPGGANVLTFGAGSRLTVL.

This chain links TRBV7-9 with TRBJ2-1; 7 bases match TRBD2. From germline, CDR1 is SEHNR and CDR2 FQNEAQ (reference sequence). CDR3 size: 15 residues. J gave up 7 bases and V 5 bases, and 11 bases lay outside the gene matches. The DNA of the CDR3 is TGTGCCAGCAGCCCCCTTTTCGGGGAGGGGAATGAGCAGTTCTTC. It translates to CASSPLFGEGNEQFF.

V usage is TRBV5-1 and J usage is TRBJ1-1; 8 nucleotides match TRBD1. From germline, CDR1 is SGHRS and CDR2 YFSETQ. The CDR3 contains 13 residues. Trimming took 4 bases from V and 5 from J; bases not matched to a gene: 4. This CDR3 is CASSVQGETEAFF. For the CDR3, the DNA is TGCGCCAGCAGCGTACAGGGGGAGACTGAAGCTTTCTTT.

This clone has more than one count but fewer than ten. The rearrangement links TRBV15 to TRBJ1-1, with a possible D match to TRBD1 (5 bases). The CDR3 spans 15 residues. Trimming left V 3 bases short and J 2 bases short, with 13 bases between. The germline CDR1 and CDR2 sequences are LNHNV and YYDKDF (reference sequence). CDR3 in DNA: TGTGCCACCAGCAGGGGCGGGGCAGCTAACACTGAAGCTTTCTTT. This translates into CATSRGGAANTEAFF.